These T cell receptor beta chains were read from a single sample in a study of OX40 agonist ivuxolimab in advanced cancers. The table came from immunoSEQ multiplex PCR; TCRdb's copy has only in-frame clones and leaves some out. The sample lists under 85,000 clones; 70% to 90% were seen once. Material: CD4+ or CD8+ T cells sorted from blood, obtained in a trial of the OX40 agonist ivuxolimab. Receptors were obtained from an adult with an advanced solid tumor such as melanoma, head and neck, liver or kidney cancer. Each CDR3 is given without its conserved first and last residue. Clone sizes are given selectively: once, few, many, or a class where the clone is expanded.

clone_size v_call cdr3_aa
- TRBV7-2 ASSATPRDTEAF
- TRBV6-5 ASNQRSGGYGYT
- TRBV18 ASSPIATGSNTEAF
- TRBV7-2 ASKPGQGGTEAF
- TRBV9 ASSVGAGGYNEQF
- TRBV5-4 ASSPAGQTNEKLF
- TRBV10-1 ASSDSNSYGYT
- TRBV29-1 SVTFNGNTIY
- TRBV5-4 ASSLGGQGPKYGYT
medium-sized TRBV6-6 ASSYSGTTGELF
- TRBV5-4 ASRDKGRPASSTDTQY
few TRBV20-1 SAPLNTEAF
- TRBV5-1 ASSYSSGGNNEQF
few TRBV10-3 AIRDGTGRMNTEAF
- TRBV4-1 ASSQVQMDYEQY
- TRBV27 ASSLTGRATEAF
once TRBV6-5 ASSYSGEGTEAF
once TRBV7-3 ASSPGWGAGEQY
- TRBV5-1 ASSLDPGNVETQY
- TRBV7-2 ASSLLPRGGLIDTQY
- TRBV5-4 ASSSGGTSYEQY
- TRBV5-1 ASSRSGGAVDTQY
- TRBV25-1 ASSDRGESPLH
- TRBV7-2 ASSYSGASYEQY
few TRBV18 ASSLGSNQPQH